This TCR beta chain came from a study of blood T cell repertoires in COVID-19. Across the whole study: Sources were T cells, B-cell-depleted T cells, or PBMCs; the material itself was cDNA or gDNA.

The CDR3 has 15 amino acids. V was pared by 5 bases and J by 4 bases, with 10 bases of the junction left unmatched. Germline V CDR1 and CDR2: PRHDT, FYEKMQ (reference sequence). In the original analysis: Nucleated cell number was recorded as an estimate derived from reference gene primer amplification. Repertoires were generated with immunoSEQ multiplex PCR, while TCRdb's copy carries only in-frame clones and drops some. For V, J and clone size, that table is used; D and trimming come from the DNA. The repertoire has fewer than 150,000 clones, roughly nine tenths of them found once; the top ten carry approximately 7.2%.

The TCR was taken from a man in his 70s who had recovered from COVID-19. Sequenced input: peripheral blood. V and J are TRBV13 and TRBJ2-7, with TRBD2 identical over 8 bases. The CDR3 loop reads CASSGRKTSEYEQYF. For the CDR3, the DNA is TGTGCCAGCAGCGGACGCAAGACTAGCGAGTACGAGCAGTACTTC.